Below, one TCR beta chain is given with its context. Its antigen is undetermined. Other DNA variants within this sample encode the same CDR3. This table comes from immunoSEQ multiplex PCR, and its TCRdb copy is limited to in-frame clones, with some not included. This repertoire shows 2 million to 2.5 million clones, approximately 95% found once; its top ten account for under 0.45%. These data come from a study of shared clonotypes between healthy human individuals. Overall study: Two women and three men aged 18 to 49 served as donors.

Regarding the study as a whole: Relative to their counterparts shared across all four donors, non-shared clonotypes exhibited diminished generation probabilities.

Healthy adults negative for HIV, lacking recent acute infections or vaccinations, served as donors. Germline assignment: CDR1 LGHNA and CDR2 YNFKEQ. Trimming left V 1 base short and J 7 bases short, with 11 bases between. CDR3 size: 13 residues. This receptor was taken from a man younger than 30 in good health. Some clones in this sample may be carry-over from other donors' samples. Source material: naive CD4+ T cells from PBMCs. Subset given: CD45RA+ positively selected. The V gene is TRBV4-2, the J gene TRBJ2-7; D not certain. Written as DNA, the CDR3 is TGTGCCAGCAGCCAAGTTGGAGTCGGGGAGCAGTACTTC. Amino acids: CASSQVGVGEQYF.